One sample yielded the 20 T cell receptor beta chains listed below, sequenced in a study of tumor-infiltrating lymphocytes in glioblastoma multiforme. TCRB libraries came from RNA via three nested multiplex PCR rounds. Each CDR3 protein gets one entry after TCRdb re-called the multiplex PCR reads with MiXCR. The repertoire has roughly 10,000 distinct CDR3 sequences, about three quarters of them found once; the top ten carry about 40%. Material: brain tumor tissue. All receptors derive from a male donor with glioblastoma.

The chain employs TRBV10-2 and TRBJ2-3, with D maybe TRBD1 (6 bases). The CDR3 is 15 residues long. Germline values: CDR1 WSHSY, CDR2 SAAADI. Trimming pared 2 bases from V and 10 bases from J, leaving 19 bases between. Here the CDR3 reads CASSEAGAGVDAQYF. The CDR3 nucleotides are TGCGCCAGCAGTGAGGCAGGGGCCGGGGTAGACGCGCAGTATTTT.

This chain connects TRBV5-5 to TRBJ1-2; the D is unclear. V shed 3 bases and J shed 6 bases, with 6 bases lying between them. In germline, CDR1 is SGHKS, CDR2 YYEKEE (reference sequence). CDR3 length: 11 amino acids. CDR3 sequence reads: CASSWNDGYTF. For the CDR3, the DNA is TGTGCCAGCAGCTGGAACGATGGCTACACCTTC.

This clonotype qualifies as medium-sized. The V call is TRBV29-1, the J call TRBJ2-5; D unclear. This CDR3 comprises 13 residues. V lost 3 bases and J 5 bases, leaving 13 bases between the germline ends. Germline CDR1 and CDR2: SQVTM and ANQGSEA. Written as DNA, the CDR3 is TGCAGCGTTGACACGGTAGTCGGGGAGACCCAGTACTTC. This codes for CSVDTVVGETQYF.

V usage is TRBV20-1 and J usage is TRBJ2-3, with D unclear. The CDR3 extends over 12 amino acids. Germline V gene lookup returns CDR1 DFQATT and CDR2 SNEGSKA (reference sequence). V was pared by 6 bases and J by 11 bases, with 18 bases between. The CDR3 nucleotides read TGCAGTGCCCCTTCTCGGTCTTTTGTGCAGTATTTT. This translates into CSAPSRSFVQYF.

This clonotype was seen a single time. The junction does not match germline at one end; this may be a read error. The gene calls are TRBV7-8 and TRBJ2-1; D might be TRBD1 or TRBD2, each matching 6 bases. Per germline, CDR1 SGHVS and CDR2 FQNEAQ. The CDR3 loop spans 15 amino acids. As DNA, the CDR3 is TGTGCCAGCAGCCATAAGTTCGGGGGCTACAAAGAGCAGTTCTTC. Protein product: CASSHKFGGYKEQFF.

With respect to this clonotype: At one of its ends the junction is not consistent with the germline gene, which may arise from a read error. The chain links TRBV6-1 to TRBJ2-1; maybe TRBD1 (5 bases). Germline V gene sequence: CDR1 MNHNS, CDR2 SASEGT. This CDR3 comprises 12 residues. CDR3 bases: TGTGCCAGCACAGGACAATACAATGGGCTGTTATTC. Translating it yields CASTGQYNGLLF.

About this clonotype itself: The missing conserved phenylalanine or tryptophan at the end of this CDR3 makes a read error likely. The V call is TRBV11-3, the J call TRBJ2-1, with D perhaps matching TRBD1 (5 bases). Germline-derived CDR1 and CDR2 are SGHNT and YENEEA. The CDR3 covers 14 residues. The CDR3 bases are TGTGCCTGCAGCTTAGCTGGGGCCTACATTGAGCAGTTCCTC. Translating gives CACSLAGAYIEQFL.

This clonotype is termed large. This chain connects TRBV4-1 to TRBJ2-1; the D is unclear. The CDR3 contains 15 residues. Per the germline V gene, CDR1 is MGHRA and CDR2 is YSYEKL. V shed 0 bases and J shed 7 bases, with 13 bases lying between them. For the CDR3, the DNA is TGCGCCAGCAGCCAAGAAGAAAAGCCCTTTAATGAGCAGTTCTTC. This sequence encodes CASSQEEKPFNEQFF.

This clonotype was seen once. The chain is built from TRBV11-2 and TRBJ2-7; D is possibly TRBD2 (6 bases). The CDR3 contains 13 residues. V lost 5 bases and J 7 bases, leaving 15 bases between the germline ends. The germline V gene encodes CDR1 SGHAT and CDR2 FQNNGV. Here the CDR3 reads CASSPFGGREQYF. CDR3 DNA sequence: TGTGCCAGCAGCCCCTTCGGGGGAAGGGAGCAGTACTTC.

Comments on this clonotype: The junction does not match germline at one end; this may be a read error. The rearrangement joins TRBV4-1 to TRBJ1-6; no clear D. Germline V gene data show CDR1 as MGHRA and CDR2 as YSYEKL. The CDR3 consists of 15 residues. CDR3 in amino acids: CASQNLASGISPLHF. In nucleotides, the CDR3 is TGTGCCAGCCAAAACCTGGCATCCGGGATTTCACCCCTCCACTTT.

V is TRBV6-6 and J is TRBJ2-1, with 7 bases identical to TRBD2. The V and J ends lost 6 bases and 8 bases, in that order; junction bases with no gene match: 10. The germline V gene has CDR1 MNHNY and CDR2 SVGAGI (reference sequence). This CDR3 region has 14 residues. Here the CDR3 DNA reads TGTGCCAGCAGGACGGGAGGCCCTAAGCATGAGCAGTTCTTC. It specifies CASRTGGPKHEQFF.

This clonotype was seen many times. The V gene is TRBV11-2, the J gene TRBJ2-2, with 7 bases lining up with TRBD2. The trim removed 5 bases at V and 6 bases at J, leaving 6 bases unmatched. The CDR3 spans 14 residues. Germline V gene data show CDR1 as SGHAT and CDR2 as FQNNGV. CDR3 nucleotides: TGTGCCAGCAGCCACGGACTAGACCCCGGGGAGCTGTTTTTT. This translates into CASSHGLDPGELFF.

Points on this clonotype: An end of the junction does not agree with germline; a read error may underlie this. The chain links TRBV11-2 to TRBJ2-1, with a weak D call TRBD1 (5 bases). The germline CDR1 and CDR2 sequences are SGHAT and FQNNGV. The CDR3 is made up of 13 amino acids. The CDR3 reads CASSVDRGHEQFF. The CDR3 DNA reads as TGTGCCAGCAGCGTAGATAGGGGTCATGAGCAGTTCTTC.

A word on this clonotype: One junction end disagrees with the germline gene, perhaps due to a read error. The rearrangement links TRBV6-6 to TRBJ2-7, with no clear D. The CDR3 length is 17 residues. Per germline, CDR1 MNHNY and CDR2 SVGAGI (reference sequence). CDR3 DNA: TGTGCCACCAGTTTAGGCCTAGTTGGCTTGGGGTCTTATGAGCAGTACTTC. Its protein is CATSLGLVGLGSYEQYF.

The table lists this clonotype with a count of one. This chain links TRBV5-1 with TRBJ1-1; D is possibly TRBD1 (6 bases). V was clipped by 5 bases and J by 1 base, with 12 bases between them. CDR1 and CDR2 from the germline V gene are SGHRS and YFSETQ. CDR3 size: 14 residues. The CDR3 DNA reads TGCGCCAGCAGGCTAGGGGGTTGGAACACTGAAGCTTTCTTT. Its protein is CASRLGGWNTEAFF.

In the case of this clonotype: The junction shows a germline mismatch at one end, possibly a read error. The chain is built from TRBV11-2 and TRBJ2-1, with TRBD1 matching 7 bases. Germline values: CDR1 SGHAT, CDR2 FQNNGV. The CDR3 runs 17 residues. The CDR3 bases are TGTGCCAGCAGCTTAACAATAAGGGGGCCTTCGCGCAATGAGCAGTTATTC. Protein sequence: CASSLTIRGPSRNEQLF.

The chain couples TRBV6-1 to TRBJ2-7, with 7 bases identical to TRBD1. From germline, CDR1 is MNHNS and CDR2 SASEGT. This CDR3 spans 12 amino acids. After removal of 7 bases from V and 5 bases from J, the junction contained 5 bases not matched to a gene. The CDR3 sequence is CASTQTGDEQYF. CDR3 DNA sequence: TGTGCCAGCACTCAAACAGGGGACGAGCAGTACTTC.

On this clonotype: At one end the junction does not follow the germline gene, possibly because of a read error. V and J are TRBV7-9 and TRBJ1-1; TRBD1 might be the D (6 bases). The germline gives CDR1 SEHNR, CDR2 FQNEAQ (reference sequence). This CDR3 has 15 residues. The CDR3 protein is CASSRGDRPNTEAFF. CDR3 nucleotides: TGTGCCAGCAGCCGGGGAGACAGGCCGAACACCGAAGCTTTCTTT. The full variable domain, its missing parts supplied by reference TRBV7-9 and TRBJ1-1, is DTGVSQNPRHKITKRGQNVTFRCDPISEHNRLYWYRQTLGQGPEFLTYFQNEAQLEKSRLLSDRFSAERPKGSFSTLEIQRTEQGDSAMYLCASSRGDRPNTEAFFGQGTRLTVV.

This clonotype is classed as medium-sized. A clone one base away is much larger, so this may be a read error. The chain joins TRBV11-2 to TRBJ2-1; D may be TRBD2 (6 bases). Germline CDR1 SGHAT, CDR2 FQNNGV. The CDR3 totals 16 residues. The DNA of the CDR3 is TGTGCCAGCATCTTAGGCCCCCCTAGCGTGCACAATGAGCAGTTCTTC. Its protein is CASILGPPSVHNEQFF.

On this clonotype: This may be a read error: a much more frequent sequence differs by one nucleotide. The chain uses TRBV11-2 and TRBJ1-6; D may be TRBD1 (6 bases). Trimming removed 5 bases at V and 5 bases at J, with 10 bases between. This CDR3 contains 14 residues. From germline, CDR1 is SGHAT and CDR2 FQNNGV. CDR3 protein: CASSAGQHNSPLHF. The CDR3 coding sequence is TGTGCCAGCAGCGCCGGACAGCATAATTCACCCCTCCACTTT.